This T cell receptor (beta chain) stems from a study of CD8 T cells in Susac syndrome. cDNA came from approximately 0.5 to 1 ug RNA primed by random hexamers. Amplification of the TCR beta CDR3 was carried out by immunoSEQ multiplex PCR, which spanned a total of 54 Vbeta and 13 Jbeta segments. TCRdb called the immunoSEQ multiplex PCR reads again in MiXCR, with one record for every CDR3 protein. The repertoire holds about 85,000 distinct CDR3 sequences, with approximately 95% as singletons. Points on this clonotype: Its cognate antigen is unknown.

The patients with Susac syndrome were individuals who fulfilled the recently defined diagnostic criteria for disease that was either definite or probable. Findings of the study overall: Susac-specific public clones numbered about 15 in total CD8+ repertoires (and roughly five in CD8+ TEMRA repertoires).

The sequenced material came from CD8+ T cells from PBMCs. The sequence was collected from a human donor with Susac syndrome.

CDR3 sequence (DNA): TGTGCCAGCAGCCAGGACTTCCGCACAGATACGCAGTATTTT. As protein: CASSQDFRTDTQYF. The chain couples TRBV14 to TRBJ2-3, with D possibly matching TRBD2 (5 bases). CDR3 length equals 14 residues. Trimming left V 3 bases short and J 1 base short, with 8 bases between. The germline gives CDR1 SGHDN, CDR2 FVKESK.